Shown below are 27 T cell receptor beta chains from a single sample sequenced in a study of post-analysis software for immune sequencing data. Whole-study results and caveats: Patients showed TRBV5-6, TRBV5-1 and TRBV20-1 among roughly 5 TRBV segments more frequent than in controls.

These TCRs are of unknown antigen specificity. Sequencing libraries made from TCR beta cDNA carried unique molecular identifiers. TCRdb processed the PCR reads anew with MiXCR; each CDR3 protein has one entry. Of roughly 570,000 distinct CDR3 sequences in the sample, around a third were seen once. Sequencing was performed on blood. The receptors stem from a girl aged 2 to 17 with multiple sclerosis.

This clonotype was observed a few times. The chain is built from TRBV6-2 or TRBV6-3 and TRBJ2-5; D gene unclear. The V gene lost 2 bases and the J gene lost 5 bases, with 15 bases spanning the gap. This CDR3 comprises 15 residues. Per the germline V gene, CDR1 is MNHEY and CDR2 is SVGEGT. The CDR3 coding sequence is TGTGCCAGCAGTTACGGGATCCTCGGTGGGGAGACCCAGTACTTC. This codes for CASSYGILGGETQYF.

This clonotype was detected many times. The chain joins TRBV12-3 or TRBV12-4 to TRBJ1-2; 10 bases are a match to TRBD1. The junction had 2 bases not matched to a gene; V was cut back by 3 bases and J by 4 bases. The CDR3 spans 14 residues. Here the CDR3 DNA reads TGTGCCAGCAGTTTGGGGACAGGGGTCTATGGCTACACCTTC. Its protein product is CASSLGTGVYGYTF.

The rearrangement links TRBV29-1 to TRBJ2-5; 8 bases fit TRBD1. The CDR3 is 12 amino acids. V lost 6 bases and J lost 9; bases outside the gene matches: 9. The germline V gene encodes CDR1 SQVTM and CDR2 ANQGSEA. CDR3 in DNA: TGCAGCGTAGTCGGACAGGGCGAGGCCCAGTACTTC. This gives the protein CSVVGQGEAQYF. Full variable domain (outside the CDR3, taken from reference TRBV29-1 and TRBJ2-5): SAVISQKPSRDICQRGTSLTIQCQVDSQVTMMFWYRQQPGQSLTLIATANQGSEATYESGFVIDKFPISRPNLTFSTLTVSNMSPEDSSIYLCSVVGQGEAQYFGPGTRLLVL.

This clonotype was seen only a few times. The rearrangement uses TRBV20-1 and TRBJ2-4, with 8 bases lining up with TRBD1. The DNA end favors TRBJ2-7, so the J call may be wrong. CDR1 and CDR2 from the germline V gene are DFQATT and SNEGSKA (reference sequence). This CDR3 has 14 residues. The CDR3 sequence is CSAREQGALDEQYF. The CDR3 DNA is TGCAGTGCTAGAGAGCAGGGGGCCTTGGACGAGCAGTACTTC.

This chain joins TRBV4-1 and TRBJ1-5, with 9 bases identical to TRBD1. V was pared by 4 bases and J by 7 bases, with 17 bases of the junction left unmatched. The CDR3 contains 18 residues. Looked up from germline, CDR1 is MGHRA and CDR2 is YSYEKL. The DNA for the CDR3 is TGCGCCAGCAGCCTTAGAAGGGGGACAGGGCCCCTAGGGCAGCCCCAGCATTTT. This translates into CASSLRRGTGPLGQPQHF.

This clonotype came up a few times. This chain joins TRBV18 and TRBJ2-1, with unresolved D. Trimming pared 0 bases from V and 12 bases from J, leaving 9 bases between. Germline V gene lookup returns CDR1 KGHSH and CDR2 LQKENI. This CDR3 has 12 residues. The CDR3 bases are TGTGCCAGCTCACCACCCGATAGATTGCAGTTCTTC. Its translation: CASSPPDRLQFF.

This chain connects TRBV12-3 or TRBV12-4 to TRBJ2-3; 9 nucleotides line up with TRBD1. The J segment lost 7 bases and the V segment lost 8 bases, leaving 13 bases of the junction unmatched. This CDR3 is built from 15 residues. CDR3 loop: CASRRGDRELNTQYF. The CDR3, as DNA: TGTGCCAGCCGCCGGGGGGACAGGGAACTAAATACGCAGTATTTT.

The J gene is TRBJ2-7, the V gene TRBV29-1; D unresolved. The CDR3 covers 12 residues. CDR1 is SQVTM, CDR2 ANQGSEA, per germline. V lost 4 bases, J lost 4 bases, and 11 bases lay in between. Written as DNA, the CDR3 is TGCAGCGTTGTTCCTGTTGGGTACGAGCAGTACTTC. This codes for CSVVPVGYEQYF.

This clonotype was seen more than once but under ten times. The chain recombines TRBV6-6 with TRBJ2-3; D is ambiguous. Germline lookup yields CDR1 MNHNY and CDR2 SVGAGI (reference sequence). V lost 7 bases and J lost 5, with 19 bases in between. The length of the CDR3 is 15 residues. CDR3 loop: CASTPYGMVGDTQYF. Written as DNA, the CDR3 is TGTGCCAGCACCCCGTATGGGATGGTCGGAGATACGCAGTATTTT.

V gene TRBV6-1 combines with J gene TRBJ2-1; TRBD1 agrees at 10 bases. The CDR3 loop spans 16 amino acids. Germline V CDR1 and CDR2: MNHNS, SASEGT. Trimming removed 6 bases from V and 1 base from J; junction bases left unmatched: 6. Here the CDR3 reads CASRGGQGLSYNEQFF. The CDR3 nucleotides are TGTGCCAGCAGGGGGGGACAGGGGCTATCCTACAATGAGCAGTTCTTC.

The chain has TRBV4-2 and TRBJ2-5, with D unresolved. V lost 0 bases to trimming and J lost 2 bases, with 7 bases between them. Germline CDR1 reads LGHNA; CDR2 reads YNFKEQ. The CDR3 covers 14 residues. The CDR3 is CASSQDPTQETQYF. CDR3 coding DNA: TGTGCCAGCAGCCAAGACCCTACACAAGAGACCCAGTACTTC.

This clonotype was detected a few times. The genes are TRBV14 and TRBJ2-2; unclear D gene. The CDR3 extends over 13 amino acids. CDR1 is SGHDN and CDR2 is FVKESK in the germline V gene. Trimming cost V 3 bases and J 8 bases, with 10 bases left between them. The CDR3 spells CASSHSPRGELFF. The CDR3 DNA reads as TGTGCCAGCAGCCATTCCCCCCGGGGGGAGCTGTTTTTT.

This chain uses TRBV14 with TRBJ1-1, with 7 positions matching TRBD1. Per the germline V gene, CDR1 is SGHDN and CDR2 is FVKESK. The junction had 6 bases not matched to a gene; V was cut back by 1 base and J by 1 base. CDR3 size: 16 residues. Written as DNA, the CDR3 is TGTGCCAGCAGCCAAGCAGGGGGTGGCCGGAACACTGAAGCTTTCTTT. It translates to CASSQAGGGRNTEAFF.

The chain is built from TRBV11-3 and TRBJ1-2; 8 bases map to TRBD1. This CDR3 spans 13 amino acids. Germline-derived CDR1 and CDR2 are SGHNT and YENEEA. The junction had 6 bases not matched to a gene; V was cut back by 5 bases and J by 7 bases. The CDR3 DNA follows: TGTGCCAGCAGCCAACAGGGGGGACGTGGCTACACCTTC. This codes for CASSQQGGRGYTF.

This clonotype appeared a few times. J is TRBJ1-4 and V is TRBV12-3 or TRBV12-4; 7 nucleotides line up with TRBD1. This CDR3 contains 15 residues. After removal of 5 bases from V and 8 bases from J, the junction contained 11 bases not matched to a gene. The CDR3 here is CASSPDRDTGEKLFF. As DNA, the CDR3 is TGTGCCAGCAGTCCAGACAGGGACACTGGAGAAAAACTGTTTTTT.

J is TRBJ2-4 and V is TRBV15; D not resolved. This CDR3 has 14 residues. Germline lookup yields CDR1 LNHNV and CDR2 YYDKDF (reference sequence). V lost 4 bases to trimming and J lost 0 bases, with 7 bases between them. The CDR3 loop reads CATSIGLAKNIQYF. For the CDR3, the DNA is TGTGCCACCAGCATCGGATTAGCCAAAAACATTCAGTACTTC.

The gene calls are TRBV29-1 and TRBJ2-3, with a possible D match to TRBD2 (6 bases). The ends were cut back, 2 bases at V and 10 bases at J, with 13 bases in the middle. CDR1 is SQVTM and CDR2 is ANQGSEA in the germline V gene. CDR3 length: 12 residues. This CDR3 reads CSVEYDASAQYF. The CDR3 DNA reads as TGCAGCGTTGAATATGATGCTAGCGCGCAGTATTTT.

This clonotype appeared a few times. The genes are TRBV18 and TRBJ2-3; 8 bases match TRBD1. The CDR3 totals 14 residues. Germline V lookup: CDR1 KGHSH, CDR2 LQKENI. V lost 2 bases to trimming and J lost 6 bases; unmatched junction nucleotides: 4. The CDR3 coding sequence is TGTGCCAGCTCACCAGACAGGGGTTTGGATACGCAGTATTTT. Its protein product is CASSPDRGLDTQYF.

CDR3 sequence reads: CATLPGGLATEAFF. The CDR3 region has the DNA TGTGCCACCTTACCGGGGGGGTTGGCCACTGAAGCTTTCTTT. The chain is built from TRBV6-5 and TRBJ1-1; possibly TRBD1 for D (5 bases). V was cut by 10 bases and J by 4 bases, with 19 bases left in between. Germline CDR1 is MNHEY and CDR2 is SVGAGI. The CDR3 sequence is 14 residues long.

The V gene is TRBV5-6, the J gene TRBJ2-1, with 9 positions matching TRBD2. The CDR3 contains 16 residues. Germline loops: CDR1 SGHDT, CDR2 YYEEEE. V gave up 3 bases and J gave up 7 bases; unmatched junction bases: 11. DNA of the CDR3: TGTGCCAGCAGCTCTATAGCGGGAGATAGGTGGAATGAGCAGTTCTTC. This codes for CASSSIAGDRWNEQFF.

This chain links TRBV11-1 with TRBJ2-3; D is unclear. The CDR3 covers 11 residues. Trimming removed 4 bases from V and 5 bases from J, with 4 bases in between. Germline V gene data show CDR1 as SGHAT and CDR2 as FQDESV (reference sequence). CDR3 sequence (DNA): TGTGCCAGCAGCTCGATAGATACGCAGTATTTT. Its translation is CASSSIDTQYF.

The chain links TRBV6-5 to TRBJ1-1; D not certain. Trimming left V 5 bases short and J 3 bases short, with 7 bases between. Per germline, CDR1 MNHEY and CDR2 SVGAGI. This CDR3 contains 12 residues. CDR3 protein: CASSRADTEAFF. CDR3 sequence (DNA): TGTGCCAGCAGTCGAGCGGACACTGAAGCTTTCTTT.

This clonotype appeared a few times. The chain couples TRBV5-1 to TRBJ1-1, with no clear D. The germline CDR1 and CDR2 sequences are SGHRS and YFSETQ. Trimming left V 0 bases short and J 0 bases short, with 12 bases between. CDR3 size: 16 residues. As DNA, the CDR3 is TGCGCCAGCAGCTTGGTCTCGAGGGCAATGAACACTGAAGCTTTCTTT. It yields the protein CASSLVSRAMNTEAFF.

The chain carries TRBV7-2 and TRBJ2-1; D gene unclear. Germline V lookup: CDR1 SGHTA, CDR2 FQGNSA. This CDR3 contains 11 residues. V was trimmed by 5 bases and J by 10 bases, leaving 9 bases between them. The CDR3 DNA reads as TGTGCCAGCAGCAACAGCCGGGAGCAGTTCTTC. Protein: CASSNSREQFF.

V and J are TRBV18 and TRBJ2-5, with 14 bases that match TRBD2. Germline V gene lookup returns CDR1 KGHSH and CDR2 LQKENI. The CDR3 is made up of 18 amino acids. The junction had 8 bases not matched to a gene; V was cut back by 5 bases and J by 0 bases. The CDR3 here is CASSFRTSGGTYQETQYF. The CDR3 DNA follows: TGTGCCAGCTCATTCCGGACTAGCGGGGGGACGTACCAAGAGACCCAGTACTTC.

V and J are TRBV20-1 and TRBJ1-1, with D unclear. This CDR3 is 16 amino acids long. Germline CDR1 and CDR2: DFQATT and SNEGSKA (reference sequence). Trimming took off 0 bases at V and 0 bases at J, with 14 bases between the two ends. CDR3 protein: CSARDVRKIMNTEAFF. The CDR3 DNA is TGCAGTGCTAGAGATGTCCGAAAGATCATGAACACTGAAGCTTTCTTT.

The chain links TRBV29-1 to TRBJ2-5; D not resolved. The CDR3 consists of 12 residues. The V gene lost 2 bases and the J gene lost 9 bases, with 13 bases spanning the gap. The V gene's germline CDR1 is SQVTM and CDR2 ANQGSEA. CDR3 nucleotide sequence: TGCAGCGTTGAATGTTGCGTCCGGGCCCAGTACTTC. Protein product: CSVECCVRAQYF. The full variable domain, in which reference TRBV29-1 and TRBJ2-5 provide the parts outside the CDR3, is SAVISQKPSRDICQRGTSLTIQCQVDSQVTMMFWYRQQPGQSLTLIATANQGSEATYESGFVIDKFPISRPNLTFSTLTVSNMSPEDSSIYLCSVECCVRAQYFGPGTRLLVL.